Listed below are T cell receptor beta chains from one sample, sequenced in a study of cytomegalovirus exposure and HLA in healthy donors. Here immunoSEQ multiplex PCR was the method, and the copy in TCRdb shows in-frame clones only, minus some. The repertoire consists of some 150,000 clones, with nearly 80% occurring once and the leading ten covering approximately 5.1%. Sequencing was done on a sample of PBMCs. The receptors shown here come from a male donor in good health and CMV-seronegative. Each CDR3 is given with its conserved first and last residue. A D gene is named only where the DNA matches it firmly. Some rows mark clone size as missing; the rest say once, few, many or name a class of expanded clone.

v_gene	d_gene	j_gene	abundance	CDR3aa	CDR3nt
TRBV5-1	-	TRBJ1-1	few	CASSSLGGGTEAFF	TGCGCCAGCAGCTCCTTGGGCGGGGGGACTGAAGCTTTCTTT
TRBV7-3	TRBD1	TRBJ1-2	once	CASSLAGTGLGYTF	TGTGCCAGCAGCTTAGCGGGGACAGGGCTTGGCTACACCTTC
TRBV4-3	-	TRBJ1-6	-	CASSQDRGIYNSPLHF	TGCGCCAGCAGCCAAGATCGGGGAATCTATAATTCACCCCTCCACTTT
TRBV25-1	TRBD2	TRBJ2-7	few	CASSGESGAYEQYF	TGTGCCAGCAGTGGGGAGAGCGGGGCGTACGAGCAGTACTTC
TRBV28	-	TRBJ2-6	once	CASSLPGTGANVLTF	TGTGCCAGCAGTTTACCGGGTACGGGGGCCAACGTCCTGACTTTC
TRBV7-2	TRBD1	TRBJ1-2	-	CASSSKTGPYGYTF	TGTGCCAGCAGCTCCAAGACAGGGCCCTATGGCTACACCTTC
TRBV5-1	-	TRBJ1-3	-	CASSIGTHSGNTIYF	TGCGCCAGCAGCATCGGGACACACTCTGGAAACACCATATATTTT
TRBV7-2	-	TRBJ2-5	-	CASSLGIQVRQETQYF	TGTGCCAGCAGCTTAGGTATACAGGTCAGACAGGAGACCCAGTACTTC
TRBV6-5	-	TRBJ1-1	-	CASRRQAKRAEAFF	TGTGCCAGCAGAAGACAGGCCAAGAGGGCTGAAGCTTTCTTT
TRBV2	-	TRBJ2-7	-	CASRTTGSYEQYF	TGTGCCAGCAGGACTACAGGGAGCTACGAGCAGTACTTC
TRBV4-3	-	TRBJ2-2	once	CASSQSDGGTGELFF	TGCGCCAGCAGCCAAAGCGATGGAGGCACCGGGGAGCTGTTTTTT
TRBV18	-	TRBJ1-2	-	CASSPPRVNGYTF	TGTGCCAGCTCACCACCAAGAGTAAATGGCTACACCTTC
TRBV4-2	-	TRBJ1-2	-	CASSQTGLSYGYTF	TGTGCCAGCAGCCAAACAGGGCTGAGCTATGGCTACACCTTC
TRBV11-2	-	TRBJ2-1	-	CASTSGSIPHNEQFF	TGTGCCAGCACCAGCGGCTCTATACCCCACAATGAGCAGTTCTTC
TRBV7-6	TRBD2	TRBJ2-7	once	CASSLAGRRGVYEQYF	TGTGCCAGCAGCTTAGCCGGTCGGCGGGGGGTGTACGAGCAGTACTTC
TRBV19	-	TRBJ1-6	-	CASSMQGMQSPLHF	TGTGCCAGTAGTATGCAGGGGATGCAGTCACCCCTCCACTTT
TRBV6-5	-	TRBJ1-1	-	CASRGSPNTEAFF	TGTGCCAGCAGGGGGAGCCCGAACACTGAAGCTTTCTTT
TRBV18	-	TRBJ2-1	-	CASSAGLAAYNEQFF	TGTGCCAGCTCAGCTGGATTAGCCGCTTATAATGAGCAGTTCTTC
TRBV2	TRBD1	TRBJ1-2	-	CASRARDRGHGYTF	TGTGCCAGCAGAGCCCGGGACAGGGGCCATGGCTACACCTTC
TRBV27	-	TRBJ2-7	-	CASSIYRGGFYEQYF	TGTGCCAGCAGCATTTACAGGGGGGGCTTCTACGAGCAGTACTTC
TRBV5-1	-	TRBJ2-1	-	CASSPTTAYNEQFF	TGCGCCAGCAGCCCCACGACAGCCTACAATGAGCAGTTCTTC
TRBV5-6	-	TRBJ1-2	-	CASSSRAAGGAGSGYTF	TGTGCCAGCAGCTCACGCGCGGCGGGGGGGGCCGGTAGTGGCTACACCTTC